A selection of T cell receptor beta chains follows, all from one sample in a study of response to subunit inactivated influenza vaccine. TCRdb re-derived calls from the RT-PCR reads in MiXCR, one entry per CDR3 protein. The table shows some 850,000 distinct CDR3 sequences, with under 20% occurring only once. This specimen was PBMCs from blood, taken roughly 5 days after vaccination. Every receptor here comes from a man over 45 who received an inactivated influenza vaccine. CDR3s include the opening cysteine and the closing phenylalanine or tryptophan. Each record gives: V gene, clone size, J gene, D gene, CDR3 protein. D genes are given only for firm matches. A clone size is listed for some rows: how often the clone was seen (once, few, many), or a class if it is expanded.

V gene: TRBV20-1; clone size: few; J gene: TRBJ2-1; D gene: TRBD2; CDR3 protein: CSATGLAGGDLGYNEQFF
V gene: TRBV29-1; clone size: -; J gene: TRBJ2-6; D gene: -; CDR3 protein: CSVESHSGANVLTF
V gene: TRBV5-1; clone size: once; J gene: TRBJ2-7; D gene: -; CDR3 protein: CASAPSSAGEQYF
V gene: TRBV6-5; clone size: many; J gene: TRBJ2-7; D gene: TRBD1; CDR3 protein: CASSYLHEWDRGIYEQYF
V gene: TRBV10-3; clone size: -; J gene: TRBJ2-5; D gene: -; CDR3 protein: CAIRGQNQETQYF
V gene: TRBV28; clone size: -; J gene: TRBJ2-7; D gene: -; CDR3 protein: CASKKRGYEQYF
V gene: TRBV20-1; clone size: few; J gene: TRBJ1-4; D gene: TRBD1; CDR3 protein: CSATVGTATNEKLFF
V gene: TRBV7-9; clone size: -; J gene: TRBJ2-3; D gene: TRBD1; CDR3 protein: CASTRTGPDTQYF
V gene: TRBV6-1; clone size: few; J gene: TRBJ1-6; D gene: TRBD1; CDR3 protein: CASSHLGQGDSPLHF
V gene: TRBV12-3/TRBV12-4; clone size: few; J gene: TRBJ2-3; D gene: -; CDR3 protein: CASKRWTDTQYF
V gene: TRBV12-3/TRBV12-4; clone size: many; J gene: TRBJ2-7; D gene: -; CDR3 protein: CASSTTGFEQYF
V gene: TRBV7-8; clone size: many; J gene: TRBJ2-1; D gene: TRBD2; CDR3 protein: CASSLFAGGYNEQFF
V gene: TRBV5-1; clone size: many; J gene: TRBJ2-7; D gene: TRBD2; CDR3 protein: CASSRSSGGYEQYF
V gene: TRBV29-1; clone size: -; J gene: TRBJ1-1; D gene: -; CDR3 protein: CSVDLQATEAFF
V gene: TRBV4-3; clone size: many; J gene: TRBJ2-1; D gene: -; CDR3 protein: CASSQEANNEQFF
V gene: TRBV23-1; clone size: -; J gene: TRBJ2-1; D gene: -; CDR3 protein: CASSQWPPEAPYNEQFF
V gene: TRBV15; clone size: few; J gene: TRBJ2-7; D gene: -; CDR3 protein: CATSPRQGAGEQYF
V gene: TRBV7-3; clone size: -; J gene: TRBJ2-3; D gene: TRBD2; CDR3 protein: CASSRSGRGADTQYF
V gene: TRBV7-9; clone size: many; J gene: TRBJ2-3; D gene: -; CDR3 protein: CASTITDTQYF
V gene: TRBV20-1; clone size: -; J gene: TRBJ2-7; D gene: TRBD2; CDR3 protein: CSASSAGVYEQYF
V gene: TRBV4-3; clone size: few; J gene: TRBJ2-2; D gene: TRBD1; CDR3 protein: CASSTIGQGIGELFF
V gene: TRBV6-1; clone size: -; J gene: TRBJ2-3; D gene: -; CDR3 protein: CASSRMLDRPTDTQYF
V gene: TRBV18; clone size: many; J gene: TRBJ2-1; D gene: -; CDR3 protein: CASSPGRNEQFF
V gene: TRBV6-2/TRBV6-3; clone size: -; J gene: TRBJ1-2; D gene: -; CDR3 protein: CASSYGATPRGYGYTF
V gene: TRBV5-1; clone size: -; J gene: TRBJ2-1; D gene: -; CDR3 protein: CASSSDVSSLDEQFF
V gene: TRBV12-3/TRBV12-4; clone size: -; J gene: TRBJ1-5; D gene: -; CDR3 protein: CASSPRQRPQHF
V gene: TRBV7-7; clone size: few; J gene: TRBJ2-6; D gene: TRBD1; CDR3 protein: CASSTGTGGRWTGANVLTF
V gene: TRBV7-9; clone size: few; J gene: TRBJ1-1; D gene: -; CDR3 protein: CASSRTPSEAFF
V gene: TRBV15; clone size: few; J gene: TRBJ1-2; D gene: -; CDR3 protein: CATSRNRVGYTF